This T cell receptor (beta chain) was captured by sequencing in a study of T-cell memory formation after mild COVID-19 (dated by TCRdb to 2020 to 2023). For context, the study as a whole: TCR sequence clusters from the two donors were found to be largely donor specific. Two young, previously healthy adult volunteers made up the cohort, one male and one female. In two donors, T-cell clones that expanded and contracted after mild COVID-19 were followed by sequencing TCRalpha and TCRbeta repertoires longitudinally.

Ficoll-Paque density gradient centrifugation was the method used to isolate PBMCs. This clonotype was observed a handful of times. Its antigen target is currently unknown. One base away there is no much larger clone; base qualities are not given. Study-level results and caveats: Some responding clones were detected in pre-infection memory, suggesting pre-existing cross-reactive memory T cells joined the SARS-CoV-2 response. SARS-CoV-2 specificity was not confirmed for the second-wave clones peaking on day 37. The study included only a couple of mild cases, and larger cohorts that include severe cases with pre-infection samples were judged to be necessary. Clones contracting from day 15 to 85 had balanced CD4/CD8 phenotypes, while a second wave expanding from day 15 to 37 was biased towards CD4+. Contracting CD4+ clones were found mainly in CM and EM memory subsets, while CD8+ clones were enriched in EMRA.

The instrument was an Illumina NovaSeq 6000. TCRalpha and TCRbeta cDNA libraries were constructed by 5'RACE with constant-segment primers, with sample barcodes and unique molecular identifiers being introduced. Trizol reagent was used to extract RNA from every sample. Amplification of the libraries took two PCR steps, and the second step added a second sample barcode plus Illumina TruSeq adapters. Sequencing of libraries was performed on an Illumina NovaSeq with 2 x 150 bp paired-end reads. Under the source paper's analysis protocol: Demultiplexing of reads and collapsing into UMI-guided consensus sequences were performed with migec v1.2.7. Using mixcr v2.1.11, the UMI consensuses were aligned to TRA and TRB V and J templates and assembled into clonotypes. A clonotype was counted as expanded or contracted only when both edgeR and NoisET called the clonotype significant, with the noise models trained on biological replicates. edgeR calls used a false discovery rate-adjusted p below 0.01 and a log2 fold-change threshold of 1. PCA with hierarchical clustering of max-normalized trajectories of the 1000 most abundant clonotypes was used as exploratory dynamics analysis. The CD4 or CD8 phenotype of responding clones was assigned using the separately sequenced CD4+ and CD8+ repertoires. TCRdb reran the public reads through fastp at Q25 and MiXCR, keeping productive beta chains. When rows share a CDR3 protein, they turn into one entry using the most common DNA and genes. TCRdb's processing, not the authors', yielded these V and J calls. Recorded for this sample are about 450,000 distinct CDR3 sequences; about 22% of them occurred a single time. The ten largest clones take up around 14% of the sample.

The material sequenced was PBMCs or a T cell subset sorted from them (not recorded which). The receptor's source is an adult woman who had mild COVID-19 (a few samples of this study predate the infection). The sample titles of this study are shuffled in the database, so cell type and time point are left out; the donor was told from shared clones.

This receptor carries the CDR3 CASSPMRTGALNEQFF. The nucleotide sequence is given as TGTGCCAGCAGCCCCATGCGAACCGGGGCCCTTAATGAGCAGTTCTTC. The sequence links TRBV7-3 to TRBJ2-1; the D segment might be TRBD1 or TRBD2, since each matches 5 bases. The CDR3 runs 16 residues from the cysteine to the phenylalanine. Kept here is only the CDR3 DNA, which spans 48 bases and is read in frame from base 1. V loses 5 bases, J loses 7 bases, and the germline ends lie 21 bases apart. Taken from the germline V gene, the CDR1 and CDR2 loops are SGHTA and FQGTGA. The reference TRBV7-3 and TRBJ2-1 proteins fill in what lies around the CDR3, so the full variable domain reads GAGVSQTPSNKVTEKGKYVELRCDPISGHTALYWYRQSLGQGPEFLIYFQGTGAADDSGLPNDRFFAVRPEGSVSTLKIQRTERGDSAVYLCASSPMRTGALNEQFFGPGTRLTVL.